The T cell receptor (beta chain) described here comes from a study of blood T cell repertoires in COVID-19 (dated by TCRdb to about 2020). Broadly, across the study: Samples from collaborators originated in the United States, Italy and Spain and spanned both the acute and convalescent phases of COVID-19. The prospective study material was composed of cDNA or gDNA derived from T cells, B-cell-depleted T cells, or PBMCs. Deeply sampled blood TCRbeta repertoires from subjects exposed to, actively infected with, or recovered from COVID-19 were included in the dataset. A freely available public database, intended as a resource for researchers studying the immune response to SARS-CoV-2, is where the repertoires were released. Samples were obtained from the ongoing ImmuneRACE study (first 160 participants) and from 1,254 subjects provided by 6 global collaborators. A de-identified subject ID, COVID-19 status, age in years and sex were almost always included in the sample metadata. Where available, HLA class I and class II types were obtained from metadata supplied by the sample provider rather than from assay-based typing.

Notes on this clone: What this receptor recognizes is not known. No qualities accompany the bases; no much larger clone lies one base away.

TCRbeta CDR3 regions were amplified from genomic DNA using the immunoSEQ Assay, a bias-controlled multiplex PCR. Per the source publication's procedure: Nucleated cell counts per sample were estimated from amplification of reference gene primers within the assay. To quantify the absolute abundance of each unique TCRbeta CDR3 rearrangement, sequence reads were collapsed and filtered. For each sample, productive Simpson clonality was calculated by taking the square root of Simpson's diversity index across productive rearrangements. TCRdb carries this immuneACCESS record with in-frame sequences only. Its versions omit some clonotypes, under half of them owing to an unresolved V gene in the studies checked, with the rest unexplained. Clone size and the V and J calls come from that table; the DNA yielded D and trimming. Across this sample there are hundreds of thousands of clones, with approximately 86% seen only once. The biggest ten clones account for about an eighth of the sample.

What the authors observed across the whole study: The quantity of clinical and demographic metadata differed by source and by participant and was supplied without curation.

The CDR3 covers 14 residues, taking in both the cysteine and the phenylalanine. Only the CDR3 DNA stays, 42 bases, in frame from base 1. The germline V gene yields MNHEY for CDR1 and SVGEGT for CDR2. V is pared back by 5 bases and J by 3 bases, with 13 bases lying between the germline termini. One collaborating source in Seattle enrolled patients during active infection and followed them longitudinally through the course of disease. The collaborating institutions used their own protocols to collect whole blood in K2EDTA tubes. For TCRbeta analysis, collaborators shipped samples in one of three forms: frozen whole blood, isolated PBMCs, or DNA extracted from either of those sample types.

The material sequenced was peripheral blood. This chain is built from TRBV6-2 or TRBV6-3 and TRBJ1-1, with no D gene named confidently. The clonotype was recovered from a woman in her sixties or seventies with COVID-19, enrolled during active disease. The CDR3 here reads CASSQTARDTEAFF. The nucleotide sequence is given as TGTGCCAGCAGTCAAACTGCGCGGGACACTGAAGCTTTCTTT.